These 28 T cell receptor beta chains share one sample of origin, sequenced in a study of control samples from healthy donors and cancer patients. Some clones are missing from TCRdb's copy, which holds only in-frame ones; the method was immunoSEQ multiplex PCR. The sample lists 150,000 to 200,000 clones; around nine tenths were seen once. The sequenced material came from blood. The receptors were sampled from a woman aged 25 to 39 in good health.

This rearrangement joins TRBV30 to TRBJ1-2, with a possible D match to TRBD1 (6 bases). Germline values: CDR1 GTSNPN, CDR2 SVGIG (reference sequence). The CDR3 is made up of 15 amino acids. The ends were cut back, 4 bases at V and 2 bases at J, with 17 bases in the middle. The CDR3 coding sequence is TGTGCCTGGATGTCTGGGGGACACTTCAACTATGGCTACACCTTC. Residues: CAWMSGGHFNYGYTF.

The chain has TRBV15 and TRBJ2-7, with 16 bases fitting TRBD2. The CDR3 runs 16 residues. Trimming at V came to 0 bases and at J to 7 bases, leaving 3 bases not matched to a gene. Germline CDR1 and CDR2: LNHNV and YYDKDF (reference sequence). The CDR3 is CATSRDQGLAGGEQYF. The CDR3 nucleotides read TGTGCCACCAGCAGAGATCAGGGACTAGCGGGAGGGGAGCAGTACTTC.

The V gene is TRBV5-4, the J gene TRBJ2-1; 11 nucleotides agree with TRBD2. Germline-derived CDR1 and CDR2 are SGHNT and YYREEE (reference sequence). The CDR3 loop spans 16 amino acids. V was pared by 4 bases and J by 6 bases, with 9 bases of the junction left unmatched. CDR3 sequence (DNA): TGTGCCAGCAGCACCTTAACTAGCGGGAGAGTCAATGAGCAGTTCTTC. Translating it yields CASSTLTSGRVNEQFF.

The chain links TRBV9 to TRBJ2-5, with 15 bases that match TRBD2. The CDR3 runs 20 residues. Germline loops: CDR1 SGDLS, CDR2 YYNGEE. The junction had 15 bases not matched to a gene; V was cut back by 4 bases and J by 2 bases. CDR3 nucleotides: TGTGCCAGCAGCCCCCGAGAGGGACTAGCGGGGGGCGGCCTTCAAGAGACCCAGTACTTC. Its protein is CASSPREGLAGGGLQETQYF.

In its sample, this clone was seen once. The V and J genes are TRBV19 and TRBJ1-1; weak D call: TRBD1 (6 bases). V was trimmed by 5 bases and J by 3 bases, leaving 13 bases between them. Germline CDR1 LNHDA, CDR2 SQIVND (reference sequence). The CDR3 loop spans 14 amino acids. The CDR3 is CASSQGSRDTEAFF. The CDR3 DNA reads TGTGCCAGTAGTCAGGGGAGTCGGGACACTGAAGCTTTCTTT.

This chain joins TRBV13 and TRBJ2-2; D is ambiguous. Germline V gives CDR1 PRHDT, CDR2 FYEKMQ (reference sequence). The CDR3 runs 12 residues. Trimming pared 2 bases from V and 9 bases from J, leaving 7 bases between. CDR3 nucleotide sequence: TGTGCCAGCAGCTTATTGGGCCGGGAGCTGTTTTTT. It encodes CASSLLGRELFF.

The chain uses TRBV3-1 (or the pseudogene TRBV3-2) and TRBJ2-5; the D gene is possibly TRBD1 (6 bases). The CDR3 length is 15 residues. Germline CDR1 LGHDT, CDR2 YNNKEL (reference sequence). Trimming pared 2 bases from V and 1 base from J, leaving 11 bases between. CDR3 nucleotide sequence: TGTGCCAGCAGCCAACCCGGGACAATCCAAGAGACCCAGTACTTC. Amino acid sequence: CASSQPGTIQETQYF.

This clone has only one observation. This chain uses TRBV6-5 with TRBJ1-1; TRBD1 matches 9 bases. Germline V gene lookup returns CDR1 MNHEY and CDR2 SVGAGI. Trimming took 2 bases from V and 1 from J; bases not matched to a gene: 2. The CDR3 totals 15 residues. The CDR3 DNA reads as TGTGCCAGCAGTTACGGGACAGGGAGGAACACTGAAGCTTTCTTT. It translates to CASSYGTGRNTEAFF.

This chain links TRBV18 with TRBJ2-2; 8 bases line up with TRBD2. V shed 2 bases and J 6 bases; nucleotides not matched to a gene: 8. Germline CDR1 KGHSH, CDR2 LQKENI. This CDR3 has 16 amino acids. Here the CDR3 DNA reads TGTGCCAGCTCACCAAGGCCTAGCGGGCGTTCCGGGGAGCTGTTTTTT. Translation: CASSPRPSGRSGELFF.

The V and J genes are TRBV19 and TRBJ2-5, with D hard to call. Trimming removed 1 base at V and 5 bases at J, with 11 bases between. The CDR3 spans 14 residues. Germline CDR1 is LNHDA and CDR2 is SQIVND (reference sequence). The CDR3 reads CASSIGGSRETQYF. CDR3 nucleotide sequence: TGTGCCAGTAGTATAGGTGGGTCGAGGGAGACCCAGTACTTC.

The chain has TRBV5-1 and TRBJ2-1, with 7 bases lining up with TRBD1. V lost 4 bases and J lost 4; bases outside the gene matches: 14. CDR3 length: 17 amino acids. The germline CDR1 and CDR2 sequences are SGHRS and YFSETQ. CDR3 DNA sequence: TGCGCCAGCAGCCTTGGATCAAGGGGGCTTCTTTACAATGAGCAGTTCTTC. It specifies CASSLGSRGLLYNEQFF.

The V and J genes are TRBV2 and TRBJ2-5, with 7 nucleotides matching TRBD1. The CDR3 has 14 residues. V shed 7 bases, J shed 5 bases, and the junction held 10 bases outside the gene matches. Germline CDR1 and CDR2: SNHLY and FYNNEI. CDR3 sequence (DNA): TGTGCCAGCAAGGACCTACAGGGGAAGGAGACCCAGTACTTC. It codes for CASKDLQGKETQYF.

V usage is TRBV18 and J usage is TRBJ1-5, with 7 bases lining up with TRBD1. After removal of 3 bases from V and 2 bases from J, the junction contained 1 base not matched to a gene. The CDR3 loop spans 14 amino acids. CDR1 KGHSH and CDR2 LQKENI come from the germline V gene. For the CDR3, the DNA is TGTGCCAGCTCACCTGACAGGGGCAATCAGCCCCAGCATTTT. This sequence encodes CASSPDRGNQPQHF.

The gene calls are TRBV6-5 and TRBJ2-7; D gene uncertain. The ends were cut back, 2 bases at V and 2 bases at J, with 10 bases in the middle. In germline, CDR1 is MNHEY, CDR2 SVGAGI. This CDR3 spans 14 amino acids. In DNA, the CDR3 is TGTGCCAGCAGTTACACTCCTGGGGCCTACGAGCAGTACTTC. It is translated as CASSYTPGAYEQYF.

In regard to this clone: Other DNA sequences in the sample encode the same CDR3. This chain links TRBV7-2 with TRBJ2-7; D is unclear. V was pared by 1 base and J by 3 bases, with 7 bases between. The CDR3 covers 13 residues. Germline CDR1 SGHTA, CDR2 FQGNSA. The CDR3 loop is CASSLGQVYEQYF. The CDR3 DNA sequence: TGTGCCAGCAGCTTAGGCCAGGTCTACGAGCAGTACTTC.

V and J are TRBV25-1 and TRBJ1-4; D gene ambiguous. The germline CDR1 and CDR2 sequences are MGHDK and SYGVNS. The CDR3 is made up of 12 amino acids. Trimming shortened V by 5 bases and J by 8 bases, and 9 bases separated the two germline ends. The CDR3 is CASSLLGEKLFF. CDR3 nucleotides: TGTGCCAGCAGTCTATTGGGGGAAAAACTGTTTTTT.

The chain couples TRBV2 to TRBJ2-1; possibly TRBD1 for D (5 bases). CDR3 length: 13 amino acids. In germline, CDR1 is SNHLY, CDR2 FYNNEI. Trimming took off 7 bases at V and 5 bases at J, with 12 bases between the two ends. The CDR3 nucleotides read TGTGCCAGCACGATCAGGGCCGACAATGAGCAGTTCTTC. Translated: CASTIRADNEQFF.

The V call is TRBV12-3 or TRBV12-4, the J call TRBJ2-1; a weak D match, TRBD2 (5 bases). V was cut by 4 bases and J by 6 bases, with 10 bases left in between. The CDR3 totals 13 residues. DNA for the CDR3: TGTGCCAGCAGTTCAACGGGGTCCAATGAGCAGTTCTTC. This codes for CASSSTGSNEQFF.

The chain employs TRBV2 and TRBJ2-7, with D unclear. Germline lookup yields CDR1 SNHLY and CDR2 FYNNEI. Trimming left V 5 bases short and J 2 bases short, with 4 bases between. This CDR3 has 11 residues. The CDR3 here is CASSLTYEQYF. CDR3 bases: TGTGCCAGCAGTCTGACCTACGAGCAGTACTTC.

The count of this clone is one. V gene TRBV3-1 (or the pseudogene TRBV3-2) combines with J gene TRBJ2-7; D possibly corresponds to TRBD2 (5 bases). V lost 2 bases and J 2 bases, leaving 7 bases between the germline ends. Germline V lookup: CDR1 LGHDT, CDR2 YNNKEL (reference sequence). The CDR3 spans 13 residues. The CDR3 DNA sequence: TGTGCCAGCAGCCAATCTAGCACCTACGAGCAGTACTTC. This sequence encodes CASSQSSTYEQYF.

V gene TRBV5-1 combines with J gene TRBJ2-3; 7 nucleotides line up with TRBD2. J lost 6 bases, V lost 0 bases, and 4 bases had no gene match. This CDR3 region has 14 residues. CDR1 is SGHRS, CDR2 YFSETQ, per germline. CDR3 sequence reads: CASSLVGEGDTQYF. DNA of the CDR3: TGCGCCAGCAGCTTGGTTGGGGAGGGGGATACGCAGTATTTT.

J is TRBJ2-3 and V is TRBV6-4; TRBD2 agrees at 8 bases. J was trimmed by 2 bases and V by 4 bases; bases with no gene match: 2. The CDR3 has 14 residues. The germline V gene has CDR1 MRHNA and CDR2 SNTAGT. CDR3 region: CASSAGGATDTQYF. The CDR3 nucleotides read TGTGCCAGCAGTGCGGGGGGGGCCACAGATACGCAGTATTTT.

Details on this clone: Within the sample, other DNA sequences also encode this same CDR3. This chain joins TRBV29-1 and TRBJ2-3, with 8 bases that match TRBD2. Germline loops: CDR1 SQVTM, CDR2 ANQGSEA. This CDR3 is 15 amino acids long. With 2 bases clipped from V and 1 base from J, the junction kept 5 bases outside the gene matches. CDR3 region: CSVEYAGGGTDTQYF. CDR3 DNA sequence: TGCAGCGTTGAATACGCGGGGGGTGGCACAGATACGCAGTATTTT.

The CDR3 sequence is CASSPGRNEQYF. CDR3 coding DNA: TGTGCCAGCAGCCCAGGGCGCAACGAGCAGTACTTC. This chain uses TRBV25-1 with TRBJ2-7, with D possibly matching TRBD1 (5 bases). This CDR3 is built from 12 residues. Trimming took off 6 bases at V and 5 bases at J, with 11 bases between the two ends. The V gene's germline CDR1 is MGHDK and CDR2 SYGVNS.

The gene calls are TRBV3-1 (or the pseudogene TRBV3-2) and TRBJ2-6; D tentatively fits TRBD1 or TRBD2 (5 bases each). CDR3 length equals 19 residues. Trimming shortened V by 5 bases and J by 1 base, and 21 bases separated the two germline ends. The germline gives CDR1 LGHDT, CDR2 YNNKEL (reference sequence). The CDR3, as DNA: TGTGCCAGCAGCAGCGGACGGGGCCATGGAATGTCTGGGGCCAACGTCCTGACTTTC. Protein: CASSSGRGHGMSGANVLTF.

The chain is built from TRBV5-4 and TRBJ2-5; a weak D match, TRBD2 (6 bases). Germline CDR1 SGHNT, CDR2 YYREEE (reference sequence). This CDR3 is 15 amino acids long. Deletions cut 4 bases from V and 4 bases from J, with 17 bases between. In nucleotides, the CDR3 is TGTGCCAGCAGCGCCTTTACTAGGGGAGGAGAGACCCAGTACTTC. This encodes CASSAFTRGGETQYF.

CDR3 nucleotide sequence: TGTGCCAGCAGCTTGGCCTCCAGCGGTAAGGCAGATACGCAGTATTTT. Amino acid sequence: CASSLASSGKADTQYF. The chain links TRBV5-4 to TRBJ2-3; tentative D call: TRBD2 (5 bases). The CDR3 covers 16 residues. V lost 0 bases to trimming and J lost 4 bases, with 15 bases between them. CDR1 is SGHNT and CDR2 is YYREEE in the germline V gene (reference sequence).

The chain has TRBV7-2 and TRBJ2-5, with D possibly TRBD2 on 6 matching bases. The CDR3 totals 14 residues. Germline CDR1 reads SGHTA; CDR2 reads FQGNSA. V lost 5 bases, J lost 7 bases, and 17 bases lay in between. The CDR3 bases are TGTGCCAGCAGCCCATGGAGAGACGGGAGGACCCAGTACTTC. Residues: CASSPWRDGRTQYF.